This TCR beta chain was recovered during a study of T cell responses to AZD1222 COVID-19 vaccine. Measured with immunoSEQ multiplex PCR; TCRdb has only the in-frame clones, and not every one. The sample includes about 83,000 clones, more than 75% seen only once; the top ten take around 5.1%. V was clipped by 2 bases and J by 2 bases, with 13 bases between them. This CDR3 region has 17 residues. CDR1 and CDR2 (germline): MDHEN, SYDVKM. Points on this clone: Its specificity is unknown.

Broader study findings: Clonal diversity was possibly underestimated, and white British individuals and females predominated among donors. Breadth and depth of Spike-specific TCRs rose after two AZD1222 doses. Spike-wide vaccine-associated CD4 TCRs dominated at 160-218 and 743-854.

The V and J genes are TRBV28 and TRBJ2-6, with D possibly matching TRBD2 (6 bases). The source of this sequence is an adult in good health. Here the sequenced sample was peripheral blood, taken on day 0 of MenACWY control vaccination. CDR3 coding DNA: TGTGCCAGCAGTTTAGTGCGGGATAGGGCTGGGGCCAACGTCCTGACTTTC. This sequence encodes CASSLVRDRAGANVLTF.